Listed below are T cell receptor beta chains from one sample, sequenced in a study of shared clonotypes between healthy human individuals. Assay: immunoSEQ multiplex PCR; the TCRdb copy retains only in-frame clones and omits some. The sample records 2 million to 2.5 million clones, around 96% being singletons. The sample consisted of naive CD8+ T cells sorted from blood. The receptor set was obtained from a man in his late teens or twenties in good health. Each CDR3 is given with its conserved first and last residue. The D gene is left open where the match is weak. Rows may omit the clone size; those that give it use once, few, many or a size class.

d_call	j_call	v_call	clone_size	cdr3_aa	cdr3_nt
TRBD1	TRBJ2-5	TRBV2	-	CASRPGQGGIETQYF	TGTGCCAGCAGGCCGGGACAGGGGGGTATCGAGACCCAGTACTTC
-	TRBJ2-5	TRBV2	-	CASSEVGKGEQETQYF	TGTGCCAGCAGTGAAGTTGGGAAGGGGGAACAAGAGACCCAGTACTTC
-	TRBJ2-4	TRBV15	-	CATSRDALAKNIQYF	TGTGCCACCAGCAGAGATGCCCTAGCCAAAAACATTCAGTACTTC
-	TRBJ1-1	TRBV13	-	CASSLGRLGTEAFF	TGTGCCAGCAGCCTCGGACGGCTGGGAACTGAAGCTTTCTTT
-	TRBJ2-3	TRBV7-9	-	CASSSPLGGMTDTQYF	TGTGCCAGCAGCTCCCCCCTCGGGGGAATGACAGATACGCAGTATTTT
TRBD1	TRBJ1-1	TRBV5-1	-	CASSGIDRVNTEAFF	TGCGCCAGCAGCGGAATAGACAGGGTGAACACTGAAGCTTTCTTT
TRBD1	TRBJ1-1	TRBV7-9	-	CASSFYSTGEDTEAFF	TGTGCCAGCAGCTTCTATTCAACAGGGGAGGACACTGAAGCTTTCTTT
-	TRBJ1-2	TRBV9	-	CASSPAGRVAWSGYTF	TGTGCCAGCAGCCCTGCGGGACGCGTGGCTTGGAGTGGCTACACCTTC
-	TRBJ1-1	TRBV10-3	few	CAISEDRPNTEAFF	TGTGCCATCAGTGAGGACAGGCCGAACACTGAAGCTTTCTTT
TRBD1	TRBJ2-7	TRBV27	-	CASSLYRGDEQYF	TGTGCCAGCAGTTTATACAGGGGAGACGAGCAGTACTTC
-	TRBJ2-2	TRBV7-9	-	CASSTVNTGELFF	TGTGCCAGCAGCACCGTAAACACCGGGGAGCTGTTTTTT
-	TRBJ2-7	TRBV5-1	-	CASSLETGYEQYF	TGCGCCAGCAGCTTGGAGACAGGCTACGAGCAGTACTTC
TRBD1	TRBJ1-1	TRBV11-2	-	CASSLGDSEAFF	TGTGCCAGCAGCTTAGGGGACAGCGAGGCTTTCTTT
-	TRBJ1-2	TRBV28	-	CAIGDPDYGYTF	TGTGCCATCGGGGACCCCGACTATGGCTACACCTTC
TRBD1	TRBJ2-5	TRBV4-1	-	CASSPRTGGWKETQYF	TGCGCCAGCAGCCCGCGGACAGGGGGTTGGAAAGAGACCCAGTACTTC
TRBD1	TRBJ2-7	TRBV4-1	-	CASSVTGGGYEQYF	TGCGCCAGCAGCGTGACAGGGGGTGGATACGAGCAGTACTTC
TRBD2	TRBJ2-5	TRBV9	-	CASSVGGGRGETQYF	TGTGCCAGCAGCGTAGGAGGCGGGAGGGGTGAGACCCAGTACTTC
-	TRBJ2-7	TRBV7-9	few	CASSLDPRPYEQYF	TGTGCCAGCAGCTTAGACCCCAGGCCCTACGAGCAGTACTTC
TRBD2	TRBJ2-7	TRBV30	-	CAWSVGLTGGTYEQYF	TGTGCCTGGAGTGTAGGATTGACCGGGGGGACCTACGAGCAGTACTTC
TRBD1	TRBJ2-7	TRBV5-1	-	CASSLSGGNEQYF	TGCGCCAGCAGCTTGTCAGGGGGCAACGAGCAGTACTTC
TRBD1	TRBJ2-7	TRBV6-1	-	CASRAPGQGSYEQYF	TGTGCCAGCAGAGCCCCAGGACAGGGCTCCTACGAGCAGTACTTC
-	TRBJ1-1	TRBV6-1	-	CASSELGSGTEAFF	TGTGCCAGCAGTGAATTGGGATCGGGCACTGAAGCTTTCTTT
-	TRBJ1-5	TRBV27	-	CASSRNTGEPQHF	TGTGCCAGCAGCAGGAACACCGGGGAGCCCCAGCATTTT
-	TRBJ2-2	TRBV9	-	CASTPWPNTGELFF	TGTGCCAGCACCCCGTGGCCGAACACCGGGGAGCTGTTTTTT
-	TRBJ2-7	TRBV4-2	-	CASSQDLHFYEQYF	TGTGCCAGCAGCCAAGATCTCCATTTTTACGAGCAGTACTTC
-	TRBJ1-6	TRBV6-1	-	CASSERTENSPLHF	TGTGCCAGCAGTGAGAGGACAGAAAATTCACCCCTCCACTTT
TRBD2	TRBJ2-7	TRBV6-1	-	CASSERTSGRDSYEQYF	TGTGCCAGCAGTGAACGGACTAGCGGGAGAGACTCCTACGAGCAGTACTTC
-	TRBJ2-2	TRBV7-8	-	CAAPLRVNTGELFF	TGTGCCGCACCGTTAAGGGTGAACACCGGGGAGCTGTTTTTT
TRBD1	TRBJ1-2	TRBV10-3	-	CATLADREGKGYTF	TGTGCCACCCTCGCGGACAGGGAGGGCAAGGGCTACACCTTC
-	TRBJ2-5	TRBV27	-	CASSLFPRGQGQDQETQYF	TGTGCCAGCAGTTTATTCCCCCGCGGCCAGGGGCAGGACCAAGAGACCCAGTACTTC
-	TRBJ1-2	TRBV30	many	CAGWTEYGYTF	TGTGCCGGTTGGACGGAGTATGGCTACACCTTC
-	TRBJ2-2	TRBV13	-	CASSLEASTWTGELFF	TGTGCCAGCAGCTTAGAGGCATCAACCTGGACCGGGGAGCTGTTTTTT
-	TRBJ2-1	TRBV7-6	-	CASSSPLPSPYNEQFF	TGTGCCAGCAGCTCCCCCCTCCCTTCTCCCTACAATGAGCAGTTCTTC
-	TRBJ2-7	TRBV11-3	-	CASSYLPDSSYEQYF	TGTGCCAGCAGCTATCTCCCCGACAGCTCCTACGAGCAGTACTTC
-	TRBJ2-7	TRBV27	-	CASSMDGINAYEQYF	TGTGCCAGCAGTATGGACGGAATAAACGCCTACGAGCAGTACTTC
-	TRBJ2-7	TRBV27	once	CASSIQGTYEQYF	TGTGCCAGCAGTATCCAGGGGACTTACGAGCAGTACTTC
TRBD1	TRBJ1-5	TRBV6-1	-	CASSEGTGGYF	TGTGCCAGCAGTGAAGGGACAGGGGGGTATTTT
-	TRBJ2-5	TRBV7-9	once	CASSFAETQYF	TGTGCCAGCAGCTTCGCAGAGACCCAGTACTTC
-	TRBJ2-7	TRBV7-9	-	CASSWGTLDEQYF	TGTGCCAGCAGCTGGGGGACACTGGACGAGCAGTACTTC
-	TRBJ2-7	TRBV18	-	CASSPGAIVSSYEQYF	TGTGCCAGCTCACCAGGGGCCATCGTAAGCTCCTACGAGCAGTACTTC
TRBD1	TRBJ2-7	TRBV6-4	-	CASRDRPERNYEQYF	TGTGCCAGCAGGGACAGGCCAGAGAGGAACTACGAGCAGTACTTC
-	TRBJ2-7	TRBV14	few	CASSGASSYEQYF	TGTGCCAGCAGCGGAGCGTCCTCCTACGAGCAGTACTTC
TRBD2	TRBJ2-1	TRBV19	-	CASSILAGSPNEQFF	TGTGCCAGTAGTATACTAGCGGGAAGCCCAAATGAGCAGTTCTTC
TRBD1	TRBJ2-7	TRBV19	-	CASSFPGQGTYEQYF	TGTGCCAGTAGTTTTCCGGGACAGGGGACCTACGAGCAGTACTTC
-	TRBJ2-2	TRBV19	-	CASSIVGSNTGELFF	TGTGCCAGTAGTATTGTCGGGAGTAACACCGGGGAGCTGTTTTTT
-	TRBJ1-5	TRBV30	-	CAWSVSQGQPQHF	TGTGCCTGGAGTGTATCCCAGGGCCAGCCCCAGCATTTT
-	TRBJ1-4	TRBV4-1	few	CASSQEGEKLFF	TGCGCCAGCAGCCAAGAGGGTGAAAAACTGTTTTTT
-	TRBJ1-1	TRBV5-6	-	CASSLAGDTEAFF	TGTGCCAGCAGCTTGGCGGGTGACACTGAAGCTTTCTTT
TRBD2	TRBJ2-7	TRBV30	-	CAWSVLRTSGRADEQYF	TGTGCCTGGAGTGTACTTAGGACTAGCGGGAGGGCCGACGAGCAGTACTTC